Listed below are T cell receptor beta chains from one sample, sequenced in a study of blood T cell repertoires in COVID-19. The data were produced by immunoSEQ multiplex PCR, yet TCRdb's version contains in-frame clones alone and is incomplete. The sample consists of around 60,000 clones, about four fifths of them appearing once. Sequencing input: peripheral blood. Receptors were obtained from an elderly woman with acute or convalescent COVID-19. The CDR3 runs from the conserved cysteine through the conserved F or W. Fields, in order: D gene, J gene, V gene, clone size, CDR3 protein, CDR3 DNA. D genes are given only for firm matches. Only part of the rows carry a size: once, few, many, or a class if the clone is expanded.

>NA|TRBJ1-2|TRBV3-1/TRBV3-2|NA
CASSQEIRPGETYGYTF
TGTGCCAGCAGCCAAGAGATTCGTCCAGGCGAAACCTATGGCTACACCTTC
>TRBD1|TRBJ2-3|TRBV9|NA
CASSVSGTVTDTQYF
TGTGCCAGCAGCGTTTCTGGGACAGTCACAGATACGCAGTATTTT
>TRBD1|TRBJ1-1|TRBV19|NA
CASRSRQGGDQAEAFF
TGTGCCAGTAGATCAAGACAGGGTGGGGATCAGGCTGAAGCTTTCTTT
>NA|TRBJ2-7|TRBV9|NA
CASSVIPGTQYEQYF
TGTGCCAGCAGCGTAATACCCGGGACTCAATACGAGCAGTACTTC
>TRBD1|TRBJ1-2|TRBV2|once
CASRTGLDGYTF
TGTGCCAGCAGGACAGGGTTAGATGGCTACACCTTC
>TRBD1|TRBJ1-6|TRBV18|few
CASSPGTVNSPLHF
TGTGCCAGCTCCCCCGGGACAGTCAATTCACCCCTCCACTTT
>NA|TRBJ2-3|TRBV6-5|once
CASSPVGDTQYF
TGTGCCAGCAGCCCAGTTGGAGATACGCAGTATTTT
>NA|TRBJ2-3|TRBV4-3|NA
CASSPSTGTDTQYF
TGCGCCAGCAGCCCATCGACTGGCACAGATACGCAGTATTTT
>NA|TRBJ1-5|TRBV6-1|NA
CASSEAGGGNQPQHF
TGTGCCAGCAGTGAAGCCGGGGGTGGCAATCAGCCCCAGCATTTT
>NA|TRBJ2-7|TRBV21-1|NA
CASSSGQKPLFYEQYF
TGTGCCAGCAGCTCGGGACAGAAGCCCCTCTTTTACGAGCAGTACTTC
>TRBD1|TRBJ1-2|TRBV28|NA
CASSLGTGGKGYTF
TGTGCCAGCAGTTTAGGTACAGGGGGCAAGGGCTACACCTTC
>TRBD1|TRBJ1-5|TRBV11-2|NA
CASSRDSPNQPQHF
TGTGCCAGCAGCCGGGACAGCCCCAATCAGCCCCAGCATTTT
>NA|TRBJ2-7|TRBV25-1|NA
CASSEFSSSYEQYF
TGTGCCAGCAGTGAATTTAGTTCATCCTACGAGCAGTACTTC
>TRBD2|TRBJ2-5|TRBV5-4|NA
CASSLDRAGAKETQYF
TGTGCCAGCAGCCTTGACAGAGCGGGGGCCAAAGAGACCCAGTACTTC
>NA|TRBJ1-4|TRBV2|NA
CASSENRRNEKLFF
TGTGCCAGCAGTGAAAACAGGCGTAATGAAAAACTGTTTTTT
>TRBD2|TRBJ2-5|TRBV28|NA
CASSPTSGRRETQYF
TGTGCCAGCAGTCCGACTAGCGGGAGACGGGAGACCCAGTACTTC
>TRBD2|TRBJ2-7|TRBV19|few
CASSAAGGPQPYEQYF
TGTGCCAGTAGTGCAGCGGGAGGGCCCCAACCCTACGAGCAGTACTTC
>TRBD1|TRBJ1-1|TRBV6-5|NA
CASRDRFEAFF
TGTGCCAGCAGGGACAGGTTTGAAGCTTTCTTT
>NA|TRBJ1-2|TRBV5-1|NA
CASSSRAGRGYTF
TGCGCCAGCAGCTCCCGGGCAGGGCGTGGCTACACCTTC
>NA|TRBJ1-5|TRBV10-3|NA
CAISAQGSNQPQHF
TGTGCCATCAGTGCGCAGGGAAGCAATCAGCCCCAGCATTTT
>TRBD2|TRBJ2-3|TRBV29-1|NA
CSVEEGTITDTQYF
TGCAGCGTTGAAGAGGGGACTATCACAGATACGCAGTATTTT
>NA|TRBJ1-2|TRBV15|NA
CATSRDRNYGYTF
TGTGCCACCAGCAGAGATCGGAACTATGGCTACACCTTC
>TRBD2|TRBJ2-3|TRBV30|NA
CAWTTSGFTDTQYF
TGTGCCTGGACGACTAGCGGATTCACAGATACGCAGTATTTT
>TRBD1|TRBJ1-2|TRBV12-3/TRBV12-4|NA
CASNFGTVYGYTF
TGTGCCAGCAATTTCGGGACAGTCTATGGCTACACCTTC
>TRBD1|TRBJ1-2|TRBV6-2/TRBV6-3|NA
CASSALQGYGYTF
TGTGCCAGCAGTGCCCTACAGGGGTATGGCTACACCTTC
>TRBD2|TRBJ2-1|TRBV18|NA
CASSPPTLRLAGAYNEQFF
TGTGCCAGCTCACCACCCACCCTCAGGCTAGCGGGGGCCTACAATGAGCAGTTCTTC
>NA|TRBJ1-1|TRBV12-5|NA
CASGLEEGSTEAFF
TGTGCTAGTGGTTTGGAGGAGGGATCCACTGAAGCTTTCTTT
>NA|TRBJ2-1|TRBV5-6|NA
CASSLGSDLEQFF
TGTGCCAGCAGCTTGGGTAGCGACCTTGAGCAGTTCTTC
>NA|TRBJ1-4|TRBV7-9|NA
CASSIPQEKLFF
TGTGCCAGCAGCATCCCCCAAGAAAAACTGTTTTTT
>TRBD1|TRBJ2-5|TRBV6-1|NA
CASSELGQGARETQYF
TGTGCCAGCAGTGAATTGGGACAGGGGGCGCGGGAGACCCAGTACTTC
>TRBD2|TRBJ2-1|TRBV4-1|NA
CASSQSGLASSYNEQFF
TGCGCCAGCAGCCAATCGGGACTAGCGAGCTCCTACAATGAGCAGTTCTTC
>NA|TRBJ1-1|TRBV13|NA
CASSIMTGTNTEAFF
TGTGCCAGCAGCATCATGACAGGCACTAACACTGAAGCTTTCTTT
>TRBD1|TRBJ1-4|TRBV19|once
CASSMMRGLANEKLFF
TGTGCCAGTAGTATGATGAGGGGGCTGGCTAATGAAAAACTGTTTTTT
>NA|TRBJ2-1|TRBV30|NA
CAWSVAREQFF
TGTGCCTGGAGTGTAGCCCGAGAGCAGTTCTTC
>NA|TRBJ2-2|TRBV7-2|NA
CASSSRGSANTGELFF
TGTGCCAGCAGCTCCCGGGGGAGCGCGAACACCGGGGAGCTGTTTTTT
>NA|TRBJ1-2|TRBV4-2|NA
CASSQDGRGVVGYTF
TGTGCCAGCAGCCAAGATGGGCGGGGGGTGGTTGGCTACACCTTC
>TRBD1|TRBJ1-5|TRBV6-4|once
CASSMTGDQPQHF
TGTGCCAGCAGTATGACAGGGGATCAGCCCCAGCATTTT
>NA|TRBJ1-2|TRBV6-1|NA
CASSENAAPGGYTF
TGTGCCAGCAGTGAAAATGCCGCTCCGGGGGGCTACACCTTC
>NA|TRBJ2-1|TRBV20-1|NA
CSASPSAGYNEQFF
TGCAGTGCTAGTCCAAGCGCGGGATACAATGAGCAGTTCTTC
>NA|TRBJ1-1|TRBV5-1|once
CASSLGRQVNTEAFF
TGCGCCAGCAGCTTGGGTCGGCAGGTTAACACTGAAGCTTTCTTT
>TRBD1|TRBJ1-2|TRBV5-1|few
CASSLGAGTGRGYTF
TGCGCCAGCAGCTTGGGCGCCGGGACAGGGCGAGGCTACACCTTC
>TRBD1|TRBJ1-6|TRBV19|NA
CASSRSPRGTGGGNSPLHF
TGTGCCAGTAGCCGATCCCCCCGAGGGACAGGAGGCGGCAATTCACCCCTCCACTTT
>TRBD1|TRBJ2-7|TRBV28|once
CASSSPGQGGEQYF
TGTGCCAGCAGCAGCCCGGGACAGGGCGGGGAGCAGTACTTC
>NA|TRBJ2-3|TRBV5-6|NA
CASTGSDNTQYF
TGTGCCAGCACTGGCTCGGACAATACGCAGTATTTT
>TRBD2|TRBJ2-5|TRBV5-1|NA
CASRPGLKEETQYF
TGCGCCAGCAGGCCGGGACTAAAGGAAGAGACCCAGTACTTC
>TRBD1|TRBJ2-7|TRBV27|NA
CASRPGQGHYEQYF
TGTGCCAGCAGGCCGGGACAGGGGCACTACGAGCAGTACTTC
>TRBD2|TRBJ2-3|TRBV10-3|NA
CAIRRPKRGGNTDTQYF
TGTGCCATCAGGAGACCGAAGCGGGGGGGGAACACAGATACGCAGTATTTT
>TRBD1|TRBJ1-1|TRBV27|NA
CASTRTGALTEAFF
TGTGCCAGCACCCGGACAGGGGCGCTTACTGAAGCTTTCTTT